The clone carrying this T cell receptor (beta chain) has more than one count but fewer than ten. Its antigen remains unidentified. Each of the CD4+ naive, central memory, regulatory and stem cell-like memory populations was sorted via CD45RO/CCR7/CD25/CD127/CD95/CD27. The entirety of the isolated RNA underwent reverse transcription, so expressed TCRB transcripts were sequenced. This table comes from immunoSEQ multiplex PCR, and its TCRdb copy is limited to in-frame clones, with some not included. The sample has about 650,000 clones, around 11% seen once. The CDR3 extends over 16 amino acids. V trimming: 1 base; J trimming: 5 bases; junction bases outside the gene matches: 5. The germline V gene has CDR1 SGHVS and CDR2 FNYEAQ. These data come from a study of beta chain features in type 1 diabetes. Study findings and constraints: All four CD4+ subsets of Type 1 diabetes patients contained TCRB CDR3s that were moderately but significantly shorter. Compared with healthy donors, patients appeared to share more similar naive, central memory and regulatory TCRB repertoires.

This clonotype was obtained from a man aged 30 to 39 with type 1 diabetes. V is TRBV7-6 and J is TRBJ1-6; TRBD1 agrees at 7 bases. The specimen was naive CD4+ T cells from blood. Here the CDR3 reads CASSLETGANNSPLHF. The CDR3 DNA reads TGTGCCAGCAGCTTAGAAACAGGGGCTAATAATTCACCCCTCCACTTT.